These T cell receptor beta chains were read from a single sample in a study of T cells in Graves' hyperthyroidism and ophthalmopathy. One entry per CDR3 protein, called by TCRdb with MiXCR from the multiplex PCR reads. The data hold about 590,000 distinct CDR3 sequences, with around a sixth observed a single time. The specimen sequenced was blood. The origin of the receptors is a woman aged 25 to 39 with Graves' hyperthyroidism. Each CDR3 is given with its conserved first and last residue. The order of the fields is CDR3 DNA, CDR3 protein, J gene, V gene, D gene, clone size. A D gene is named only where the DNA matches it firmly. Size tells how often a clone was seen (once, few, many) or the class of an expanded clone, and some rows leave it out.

cdr3_nt: TGTGCCAGCAGCTTTGCTTGGAGTACTTACAATGAGCAGTTCTTC
cdr3_aa: CASSFAWSTYNEQFF
j_call: TRBJ2-1
v_call: TRBV7-6
d_call: -
clone_size: -

cdr3_nt: TGTGCCAGCAGCTTAGGTCTGGGACATACTGAAGCTTTCTTT
cdr3_aa: CASSLGLGHTEAFF
j_call: TRBJ1-1
v_call: TRBV7-3
d_call: -
clone_size: few

cdr3_nt: TGTGCCTGGAGCCGCTGGGCAGACTACGAGCAGTACTTC
cdr3_aa: CAWSRWADYEQYF
j_call: TRBJ2-7
v_call: TRBV30
d_call: -
clone_size: many

cdr3_nt: TGTGCCAGCAGCTTAAGAGCCGACAGCGCCTATGGCTACACCTTC
cdr3_aa: CASSLRADSAYGYTF
j_call: TRBJ1-2
v_call: TRBV7-9
d_call: -
clone_size: many

cdr3_nt: TGTGCCAGCAGCCAAGATATCGGGACTAGCGGCAGTCATGAGCAGTTCTTC
cdr3_aa: CASSQDIGTSGSHEQFF
j_call: TRBJ2-1
v_call: TRBV3-1
d_call: TRBD2
clone_size: -

cdr3_nt: TGTGCTAGTGGTTTGGACAGGGGAGGGAACCGGGAGCTGTTTTTT
cdr3_aa: CASGLDRGGNRELFF
j_call: TRBJ2-2
v_call: TRBV12-5
d_call: -
clone_size: many

cdr3_nt: TGCGCCAGCAGCTTGACACAGCACGAGCAGTACTTC
cdr3_aa: CASSLTQHEQYF
j_call: TRBJ2-7
v_call: TRBV5-1
d_call: -
clone_size: many

cdr3_nt: TGTGCCAGCAGCGTAGTCCCTGGACTAGCGGAGAACAATGAGCAGTTCTTC
cdr3_aa: CASSVVPGLAENNEQFF
j_call: TRBJ2-1
v_call: TRBV9
d_call: TRBD2
clone_size: -

cdr3_nt: TGTGCCAGCAGCTTAGGCCCAGCGGGAGATCTAGAGCAGTACTTC
cdr3_aa: CASSLGPAGDLEQYF
j_call: TRBJ2-7
v_call: TRBV13
d_call: TRBD2
clone_size: -

cdr3_nt: TGTGCCAGCAGCTCAGCAAGGGTGGGGCCTGAAGCTTTCTTT
cdr3_aa: CASSSARVGPEAFF
j_call: TRBJ1-1
v_call: TRBV7-2
d_call: -
clone_size: -

cdr3_nt: TGCGCCAGCAGCTTGGTCAGCGTGGGCACTGAAGCTTTCTTT
cdr3_aa: CASSLVSVGTEAFF
j_call: TRBJ1-1
v_call: TRBV5-1
d_call: -
clone_size: many

cdr3_nt: TGTGCCAGCAGCCAAGATCTGACAGCCGAAAAACTGTTTTTT
cdr3_aa: CASSQDLTAEKLFF
j_call: TRBJ1-4
v_call: TRBV4-2
d_call: -
clone_size: many

cdr3_nt: TGTGCCTGGAGTTTCCGGACAGGGACTAATGAAAAACTGTTTTTT
cdr3_aa: CAWSFRTGTNEKLFF
j_call: TRBJ1-4
v_call: TRBV30
d_call: TRBD1
clone_size: many

cdr3_nt: TGTGCCAGCAGCGTCCAAAGGGGGCCGGTAGCGGGAGTTGGTCGGTCCTCCTACGAGCAGTACTTC
cdr3_aa: CASSVQRGPVAGVGRSSYEQYF
j_call: TRBJ2-7
v_call: TRBV7-2
d_call: TRBD2
clone_size: -

cdr3_nt: TGTGCCTGGAATACGGGAGGGTTGGCCACTGAAGCTTTCTTT
cdr3_aa: CAWNTGGLATEAFF
j_call: TRBJ1-1
v_call: TRBV30
d_call: -
clone_size: many

cdr3_nt: TGTGCCAGCAGCTTAAACCCTAGCGGGAACACCGTGGAGCTGTTTTTT
cdr3_aa: CASSLNPSGNTVELFF
j_call: TRBJ2-2
v_call: TRBV7-3
d_call: TRBD2
clone_size: -

cdr3_nt: TGCAGTGCTGACGGGACAGGGGGCCGCGAGCAGTACTTC
cdr3_aa: CSADGTGGREQYF
j_call: TRBJ2-7
v_call: TRBV20-1
d_call: TRBD1
clone_size: many

cdr3_nt: TGTGCCAGCAGCTTGCAGGGATACACAGATACGCAGTATTTT
cdr3_aa: CASSLQGYTDTQYF
j_call: TRBJ2-3
v_call: TRBV11-3
d_call: -
clone_size: -

cdr3_nt: TGTGCCAGCAGCGTAAACAGTGCCCTCCGCGAATCTACTAACTATGGCTACACCTTC
cdr3_aa: CASSVNSALRESTNYGYTF
j_call: TRBJ1-2
v_call: TRBV5-8
d_call: -
clone_size: few

cdr3_nt: TGTGCCAGCAGCCAAGAAGGCGGGGGCGTCACAGATACGCAGTATTTT
cdr3_aa: CASSQEGGGVTDTQYF
j_call: TRBJ2-3
v_call: TRBV4-2
d_call: -
clone_size: few

cdr3_nt: TGCAGTGCTAGAGATGCGTCTAGCGGGAGAGCCCACTTTGTCAATGAGCAGTTCTTC
cdr3_aa: CSARDASSGRAHFVNEQFF
j_call: TRBJ2-1
v_call: TRBV20-1
d_call: TRBD2
clone_size: -

cdr3_nt: TGTGCCAGTAGTATAACTCCGGATTCACCCCTCCACTTT
cdr3_aa: CASSITPDSPLHF
j_call: TRBJ1-6
v_call: TRBV19
d_call: -
clone_size: -

cdr3_nt: TGTGCCAGCAGCTTAAGTGGCGGGTTGGTGGGGGAGCAGTTCTTC
cdr3_aa: CASSLSGGLVGEQFF
j_call: TRBJ2-1
v_call: TRBV7-3
d_call: -
clone_size: -

cdr3_nt: TGTGCCAGCAGTGAAGGGCTGGATTCTGGAAACACCATATATTTT
cdr3_aa: CASSEGLDSGNTIYF
j_call: TRBJ1-3
v_call: TRBV6-1
d_call: -
clone_size: -

cdr3_nt: TGTGCCAGCAGTGAAAGTGAAAGGGTTAACACCGGGGAGCTGTTTTTT
cdr3_aa: CASSESERVNTGELFF
j_call: TRBJ2-2
v_call: TRBV6-1
d_call: -
clone_size: -

cdr3_nt: TGCAGTGCTAGAGAGACCGCGGCTAATGAAAAACTGTTTTTT
cdr3_aa: CSARETAANEKLFF
j_call: TRBJ1-4
v_call: TRBV20-1
d_call: -
clone_size: many

cdr3_nt: TGTGCCAGCAGCCCCGGAACGGGAGAGACCGGGGAGCTGTTTTTT
cdr3_aa: CASSPGTGETGELFF
j_call: TRBJ2-2
v_call: TRBV7-2
d_call: -
clone_size: many

cdr3_nt: TGCAGTGCTAGATCTTCGGGCTACGAGCAGTACTTC
cdr3_aa: CSARSSGYEQYF
j_call: TRBJ2-7
v_call: TRBV20-1
d_call: -
clone_size: many

cdr3_nt: TGTGCCAGTAGCCCCGGGACTAGCGGTTCCAGGCAGTACTTC
cdr3_aa: CASSPGTSGSRQYF
j_call: TRBJ2-7
v_call: TRBV19
d_call: TRBD2
clone_size: -

cdr3_nt: TGTGCCTGGAGTAGGTCCTCTAACTATGGCTACACCTTC
cdr3_aa: CAWSRSSNYGYTF
j_call: TRBJ1-2
v_call: TRBV30
d_call: -
clone_size: many

cdr3_nt: TGTGCCAGCAGCGAAAATAGCGGGAGTTCCTACAATGAGCAGTTCTTC
cdr3_aa: CASSENSGSSYNEQFF
j_call: TRBJ2-1
v_call: TRBV6-1
d_call: TRBD2
clone_size: many

cdr3_nt: TGTGCCAGCAGCTACGCGGGACTAGCGTACAATGAGCAGTTCTTC
cdr3_aa: CASSYAGLAYNEQFF
j_call: TRBJ2-1
v_call: TRBV11-2
d_call: TRBD2
clone_size: many

cdr3_nt: TGTGCCATCAGTGCGCAGTACGAGCAGTACTTC
cdr3_aa: CAISAQYEQYF
j_call: TRBJ2-7
v_call: TRBV10-3
d_call: -
clone_size: many

cdr3_nt: TGTGCCATCAGTGTACAGGGGAGAGATGGCTACACCTTC
cdr3_aa: CAISVQGRDGYTF
j_call: TRBJ1-2
v_call: TRBV10-3
d_call: TRBD1
clone_size: -

cdr3_nt: TGTGCCAGCAGCTTGGGGACTACAATTTTCGGTACGCAGTATTTT
cdr3_aa: CASSLGTTIFGTQYF
j_call: TRBJ2-3
v_call: TRBV7-3
d_call: TRBD2
clone_size: -

cdr3_nt: TGTGCCAGCCGATCCGGGACAGGGGGTTCTGGCTACACCTTC
cdr3_aa: CASRSGTGGSGYTF
j_call: TRBJ1-2
v_call: TRBV18
d_call: TRBD1
clone_size: -

cdr3_nt: TGTGCCAGCGCCCCCGGGACAGGGCTCTACAATGAGCAGTTCTTC
cdr3_aa: CASAPGTGLYNEQFF
j_call: TRBJ2-1
v_call: TRBV9
d_call: TRBD1
clone_size: many

cdr3_nt: TGTGCCAGCAGACCAAGCTCTGGGGCCAACGTCCTGACTTTC
cdr3_aa: CASRPSSGANVLTF
j_call: TRBJ2-6
v_call: TRBV6-2/TRBV6-3
d_call: -
clone_size: few

cdr3_nt: TGCGCCAGCAGCCAGGAGACTAGCGGGACGTACACAGATACGCAGTATTTT
cdr3_aa: CASSQETSGTYTDTQYF
j_call: TRBJ2-3
v_call: TRBV4-1
d_call: TRBD2
clone_size: many

cdr3_nt: TGTGCCAGCAGCACCCAGGGTATATCTGGAAACACCATATATTTT
cdr3_aa: CASSTQGISGNTIYF
j_call: TRBJ1-3
v_call: TRBV7-9
d_call: -
clone_size: -

cdr3_nt: TGTGCCACCAGTGATAACCGGGGGGGACTAGCCGCAGATACGCAGTATTTT
cdr3_aa: CATSDNRGGLAADTQYF
j_call: TRBJ2-3
v_call: TRBV24-1
d_call: TRBD2
clone_size: many

cdr3_nt: TGTGCCAGTGGTATAGAGGGGACTAGTTACAATGAGCAGTTCTTC
cdr3_aa: CASGIEGTSYNEQFF
j_call: TRBJ2-1
v_call: TRBV19
d_call: TRBD2
clone_size: few

cdr3_nt: TGTGCCTGGAGCTATTCCCCGAGCAATGAGCAGTTCTTC
cdr3_aa: CAWSYSPSNEQFF
j_call: TRBJ2-1
v_call: TRBV30
d_call: -
clone_size: many

cdr3_nt: TGTGCCATCAGTGAGTCATCAGGGGTCAATAATTCACCCCTCCACTTT
cdr3_aa: CAISESSGVNNSPLHF
j_call: TRBJ1-6
v_call: TRBV10-3
d_call: -
clone_size: -

cdr3_nt: TGTGCCAGCAGTTTCGGGGTAGGAGAAGCTTTCTTT
cdr3_aa: CASSFGVGEAFF
j_call: TRBJ1-1
v_call: TRBV12-3/TRBV12-4
d_call: -
clone_size: many

cdr3_nt: TGTGCCAGCAGCCAAACTAGCGGGATGAATGAGCGGTTCTTC
cdr3_aa: CASSQTSGMNERFF
j_call: TRBJ2-1
v_call: TRBV3-1
d_call: TRBD2
clone_size: -

cdr3_nt: TGTGCCAGCAGTGCGGGACTAGCGGACAATGAGCAGTTCTTC
cdr3_aa: CASSAGLADNEQFF
j_call: TRBJ2-1
v_call: TRBV9
d_call: TRBD2
clone_size: many

cdr3_nt: TGTGCCAGCAGTTCTATAAGCGGGGGGTACTACGAGCAGTACTTC
cdr3_aa: CASSSISGGYYEQYF
j_call: TRBJ2-7
v_call: TRBV28
d_call: TRBD2
clone_size: once

cdr3_nt: TGCAGTGCTAGAGATCGCTTGGGGAGGGCCGGAGATACGCAGTATTTT
cdr3_aa: CSARDRLGRAGDTQYF
j_call: TRBJ2-3
v_call: TRBV20-1
d_call: TRBD2
clone_size: few

cdr3_nt: TGTGCCAGCAGTCGGACCCGCTCTGGTAAAAGCCCGGTCAATGAGCAGTTCTTC
cdr3_aa: CASSRTRSGKSPVNEQFF
j_call: TRBJ2-1
v_call: TRBV28
d_call: -
clone_size: many

cdr3_nt: TGTGCCAGCAGCCAAACAGGGGGAGCGGGAGACCCCTACGAGCAGTACTTC
cdr3_aa: CASSQTGGAGDPYEQYF
j_call: TRBJ2-7
v_call: TRBV3-1
d_call: -
clone_size: many

cdr3_nt: TGTGCCAGCAGCCGGACCGGACAGGGGGCTTACGAGCAGTACTTC
cdr3_aa: CASSRTGQGAYEQYF
j_call: TRBJ2-7
v_call: TRBV3-1
d_call: TRBD1
clone_size: few